Listed below are T cell receptor beta chains from one sample, sequenced in a study of blood T cell repertoires in COVID-19. TCRdb keeps only in-frame clones here, not all; method: immunoSEQ multiplex PCR. The data show roughly 340,000 clones, around 92% seen once. Sequences were obtained from peripheral blood. Receptors originate from a woman under 40 with COVID-19, enrolled during active disease. CDR3s include the opening cysteine and the closing phenylalanine or tryptophan. D genes are given only for firm matches. Some rows mark clone size as missing; the rest say once, few, many or name a class of expanded clone.

>TRBV18|TRBJ1-1|-|-|12
CASSAVHTEAFF
TGTGCCAGCTCCGCAGTTCACACTGAAGCTTTCTTT
>TRBV5-8|TRBJ2-5|-|TRBD1|15
CASSLLGTGSETQYF
TGTGCCAGCAGCTTGCTGGGGACAGGAAGTGAGACCCAGTACTTC
>TRBV9|TRBJ2-2|-|TRBD2|17
CASSVASGSPDTGELFF
TGTGCCAGCAGCGTGGCTAGCGGGAGCCCGGACACCGGGGAGCTGTTTTTT
>TRBV9|TRBJ2-6|-|-|13
CASSVVGTNVLTF
TGTGCCAGCAGCGTAGTAGGGACTAACGTCCTGACTTTC
>TRBV29-1|TRBJ1-2|-|TRBD1|18
CSVVGMPGQPLLNYGYTF
TGCAGCGTTGTTGGAATGCCGGGACAGCCGTTACTTAACTATGGCTACACCTTC
>TRBV24-1|TRBJ2-2|-|TRBD2|13
CAIGRGPAGELFF
TGTGCCATCGGGAGGGGTCCGGCCGGGGAGCTGTTTTTT
>TRBV5-1|TRBJ2-5|-|-|14
CASREGQRQETQYF
TGCGCCAGCCGGGAGGGACAGCGGCAAGAGACCCAGTACTTC
>TRBV13|TRBJ2-3|-|TRBD2|17
CASSGDSSGGDPDTQYF
TGTGCCAGCAGCGGAGACTCTAGCGGGGGGGATCCAGATACGCAGTATTTT
>TRBV30|TRBJ2-5|few|TRBD1|14
CAWSVGQGGETQYF
TGTGCCTGGAGTGTAGGACAGGGGGGTGAGACCCAGTACTTC
>TRBV28|TRBJ1-2|-|-|14
CASSFSPSERGYTF
TGTGCCAGCAGTTTCAGCCCATCCGAGCGCGGCTACACCTTC
>TRBV20-1|TRBJ2-3|-|TRBD2|15
CSASGTSGSTDTQYF
TGCAGTGCTAGTGGGACTAGCGGAAGCACAGATACGCAGTATTTT
>TRBV4-2|TRBJ1-6|-|-|17
CASSQDSGSSYNSPLHF
TGTGCCAGCAGCCAAGATAGCGGGTCCTCCTATAATTCACCCCTCCACTTT
>TRBV5-1|TRBJ2-2|-|TRBD1|18
CASSLSRDRGDHTGELFF
TGCGCCAGCAGCTTATCCCGGGACAGGGGGGACCACACCGGGGAGCTGTTTTTT
>TRBV6-2/TRBV6-3|TRBJ2-1|-|TRBD2|17
CASSSRTSGVSYNEQFF
TGTGCCAGCAGTTCACGGACTAGCGGGGTCTCCTACAATGAGCAGTTCTTC
>TRBV11-3|TRBJ2-1|-|-|15
CASSIRSGRSRLQFF
TGTGCCAGCAGCATTAGAAGCGGCAGGTCACGCTTGCAGTTCTTC
>TRBV11-2|TRBJ1-5|-|-|19
CASSLDLAVVAGRNQPQHF
TGTGCCAGCAGCTTAGATTTAGCGGTGGTCGCGGGAAGGAATCAGCCCCAGCATTTT
>TRBV19|TRBJ2-6|once|-|14
CASNTISGANVLTF
TGTGCCAGTAACACGATCTCTGGGGCCAACGTCCTGACTTTC
>TRBV1|TRBJ1-5|few|-|19
CTSSQDPRRDSNLNQPQHF
TGCACCAGCAGCCAAGACCCCAGGCGGGACAGCAACCTCAATCAGCCCCAGCATTTT
>TRBV7-2|TRBJ2-3|few|-|15
CASSQGSSSTDTQYF
TGTGCCAGCAGCCAGGGGAGTTCTAGCACAGATACGCAGTATTTT
>TRBV19|TRBJ2-7|-|TRBD1|14
CASSEGQGNYEQYF
TGTGCCAGTAGTGAGGGACAGGGGAACTACGAGCAGTACTTC
>TRBV19|TRBJ2-1|-|-|18
CASSAPLRRRPSYNEQFF
TGTGCCAGTAGTGCACCCCTTCGGAGGCGCCCTTCCTACAATGAGCAGTTCTTC
>TRBV9|TRBJ2-7|-|TRBD1|13
CASSAGTALEQYF
TGTGCCAGCAGCGCCGGGACAGCCCTAGAGCAGTACTTC
>TRBV19|TRBJ2-1|once|TRBD2|16
CASSRTSGTTYNEQFF
TGTGCCAGTAGTCGGACTAGCGGGACTACCTACAATGAGCAGTTCTTC
>TRBV27|TRBJ2-1|-|TRBD2|20
CATWGNPTSGSPYNRNEQFF
TGTGCCACCTGGGGAAACCCGACTAGCGGGAGCCCCTACAATCGCAATGAGCAGTTCTTC
>TRBV3-1/TRBV3-2|TRBJ1-6|-|-|16
CASSQGNRAWNSPLHF
TGTGCCAGCAGCCAAGGGAACAGGGCATGGAATTCACCCCTCCACTTT
>TRBV5-4|TRBJ2-5|-|TRBD2|15
CASTSGGAGGETQYF
TGTGCCAGCACCTCGGGTGGAGCGGGAGGAGAGACCCAGTACTTC
>TRBV11-3|TRBJ2-1|-|TRBD2|15
CASSPRGSPGGEQFF
TGTGCCAGCAGCCCCCGGGGCAGCCCGGGGGGTGAGCAGTTCTTC
>TRBV5-5|TRBJ2-5|-|TRBD1|14
CASSLAWGQETQYF
TGTGCCAGCAGCTTGGCTTGGGGACAGGAGACCCAGTACTTC
>TRBV3-1/TRBV3-2|TRBJ1-1|-|-|14
CASSHRDMNTEAFF
TGTGCCAGCAGCCACAGGGACATGAACACTGAAGCTTTCTTT
>TRBV4-3|TRBJ1-1|-|TRBD1|19
CASSQAPPGQGAGNTEAFF
TGCGCCAGCAGCCAAGCCCCCCCGGGACAGGGGGCAGGGAACACTGAAGCTTTCTTT
>TRBV3-1/TRBV3-2|TRBJ2-2|-|TRBD2|16
CASSQGLAGAGGELFF
TGTGCCAGCAGCCAAGGGCTAGCGGGAGCCGGTGGGGAGCTGTTTTTT
>TRBV19|TRBJ1-3|-|TRBD1|15
CASLTDRGQGNTIYF
TGTGCCAGTCTCACGGACAGGGGGCAAGGAAACACCATATATTTT
>TRBV12-3/TRBV12-4|TRBJ2-1|-|-|13
CASGGLRYNEQFF
TGTGCCAGCGGGGGGTTGAGGTACAATGAGCAGTTCTTC
>TRBV4-3|TRBJ2-3|-|-|17
CASSQDIQRALTDTQYF
TGCGCCAGCAGCCAAGATATCCAGCGGGCGCTCACAGATACGCAGTATTTT
>TRBV28|TRBJ2-7|-|-|13
CASSSVGGYEQYF
TGTGCCAGCAGTTCTGTGGGGGGCTACGAGCAGTACTTC
>TRBV19|TRBJ1-3|-|-|14
CASSSGVLGNTIYF
TGTGCCAGTAGTTCGGGGGTTCTTGGAAACACCATATATTTT
>TRBV6-2/TRBV6-3|TRBJ2-1|-|TRBD2|15
CASSYSLAANNEQFF
TGTGCCAGCAGTTACTCCCTAGCGGCCAACAATGAGCAGTTCTTC
>TRBV27|TRBJ2-7|-|TRBD1|16
CASSPQQGDRGFEQYF
TGTGCCAGCAGTCCACAACAGGGGGACAGGGGGTTCGAGCAGTACTTC
>TRBV30|TRBJ2-1|once|-|14
CACIQGSSYNEQFF
TGTGCCTGTATACAGGGAAGCTCCTACAATGAGCAGTTCTTC
>TRBV6-5|TRBJ1-6|-|-|14
CASSFTGYNSPLHF
TGTGCCAGCAGTTTTACAGGATATAATTCACCCCTCCACTTT
>TRBV4-2|TRBJ2-1|-|TRBD2|18
CASSLRVKREADYNEQFF
TGTGCCAGCAGCCTCCGGGTTAAGCGGGAGGCCGACTACAATGAGCAGTTCTTC
>TRBV5-1|TRBJ1-1|-|-|15
CASSPWGGLNTEAFF
TGCGCCAGCAGCCCTTGGGGAGGGTTGAACACTGAAGCTTTCTTT
>TRBV9|TRBJ2-1|-|TRBD2|16
CASSDIPAGGPNEQFF
TGTGCCAGCAGCGACATACCAGCGGGAGGGCCGAATGAGCAGTTCTTC
>TRBV5-4|TRBJ1-1|once|-|15
CASSPGQIMNTEAFF
TGTGCCAGCAGCCCTGGACAGATCATGAACACTGAAGCTTTCTTT
>TRBV27|TRBJ2-5|-|TRBD1|14
CASSVLGTGETQYF
TGTGCCAGCAGTGTCCTCGGGACAGGGGAGACCCAGTACTTC
>TRBV18|TRBJ1-3|-|TRBD1|14
CASSPDRSGNTIYF
TGTGCCAGCTCCCCGGACAGGTCTGGAAACACCATATATTTT
>TRBV28|TRBJ2-6|-|-|16
CASSLYRSSGANVLTF
TGTGCCAGCAGTTTATACAGGAGTTCTGGGGCCAACGTCCTGACTTTC
>TRBV7-6|TRBJ2-3|-|TRBD1|17
CASSLGPGQGATDTQYF
TGTGCCAGCAGCTTAGGACCGGGACAGGGGGCCACAGATACGCAGTATTTT
>TRBV20-1|TRBJ2-3|-|TRBD2|15
CSASLASGATDTQYF
TGCAGTGCTAGTCTGGCTAGCGGGGCGACGGATACGCAGTATTTT
>TRBV28|TRBJ2-3|-|-|16
CASSHPPKEGTDTQYF
TGTGCCAGCAGTCACCCCCCCAAGGAGGGCACAGATACGCAGTATTTT
>TRBV6-1|TRBJ2-5|-|-|15
CASSEFSQGQETQYF
TGTGCCAGCAGTGAATTCTCTCAGGGCCAAGAGACCCAGTACTTC
>TRBV2|TRBJ1-2|-|TRBD1|15
CASRHRDSLIRGYTF
TGTGCCAGCAGGCACCGGGACAGCCTCATCCGAGGCTACACCTTC
>TRBV28|TRBJ1-1|-|-|12
CASSFSGSEAFF
TGTGCCAGCAGTTTCTCAGGGTCTGAAGCTTTCTTT
>TRBV7-8|TRBJ1-1|-|-|14
CASSLRARTAFTFF
TGTGCCAGCAGCTTGAGAGCCAGGACAGCCTTTACTTTCTTT
>TRBV6-2/TRBV6-3|TRBJ2-5|-|TRBD2|14
CASSLGTSRETQYF
TGTGCCAGCAGTTTGGGGACTAGTAGGGAGACCCAGTACTTC
>TRBV9|TRBJ1-5|-|-|14
CASSPGTDYQPQHF
TGTGCCAGCAGTCCTGGCACGGACTATCAGCCCCAGCATTTT
>TRBV5-5|TRBJ2-1|-|TRBD2|17
CASSFRGTSGVYNEQFF
TGTGCCAGCAGCTTCCGGGGAACTAGCGGGGTCTACAATGAGCAGTTCTTC
>TRBV11-1|TRBJ1-4|-|TRBD1|14
CASSRGQGNEKLFF
TGTGCCAGCAGCCGAGGACAGGGTAATGAAAAACTGTTTTTT
>TRBV4-1|TRBJ1-6|-|-|17
CASSQDRGGVYNSPLHF
TGCGCCAGCAGCCAAGATAGGGGAGGAGTCTATAATTCACCCCTCCACTTT